This entry is about one T cell receptor (beta chain). Method: immunoSEQ multiplex PCR; TCRdb's copy keeps in-frame clones and lacks some. The sample carries about 67,000 clones, 80% to 90% recorded once. Germline V gene lookup returns CDR1 MNHEY and CDR2 SVGEGT. The CDR3 contains 15 residues. V was trimmed by 4 bases and J by 9 bases, leaving 19 bases between them. The sample comes from a study of blood T cell repertoires in COVID-19. Study information: In each case, the material was cDNA or gDNA derived from T cells, B-cell-depleted T cells, or PBMCs.

Sample: peripheral blood. This sequence was found in a man aged 45-65 years with active COVID-19. The chain is built from TRBV6-2 or TRBV6-3 and TRBJ1-5; the D is unclear. CDR3 in amino acids: CASSLAGGSLGPQHF. CDR3 nucleotide sequence: TGTGCCAGCAGTTTGGCAGGAGGATCCCTCGGGCCCCAGCATTTT.